Presented here are 22 T cell receptor beta chains from one specimen sequenced in a study of OX40 agonist ivuxolimab in advanced cancers. This table comes from immunoSEQ multiplex PCR, and its TCRdb copy is limited to in-frame clones, with some not included. Among 35,000 to 40,000 clones, about 90% were seen once, and the ten largest hold 8% to 10%. The specimen was CD4+ or CD8+ T cells sorted from blood, collected in a trial of the OX40 agonist ivuxolimab. These receptors all come from an adult with an advanced solid tumor such as melanoma, head and neck, liver or kidney cancer.

CDR3 DNA: TGTGCCAGTAGAATTACGGGACTCCTAACTTCCAATGAGCAGTTCTTC. Residues: CASRITGLLTSNEQFF. The rearrangement uses TRBV19 and TRBJ2-1; D is possibly TRBD2 (6 bases). V was shortened by 6 bases and J by 6 bases, with 21 bases between the two germline ends. The CDR3 is 16 amino acids. The germline V gene encodes CDR1 LNHDA and CDR2 SQIVND (reference sequence).

The chain combines TRBV10-3 with TRBJ1-1; perhaps TRBD1 as D (6 bases). Germline CDR1 is ENHRY and CDR2 is SYGVKD. The CDR3 extends over 15 amino acids. V was clipped by 2 bases and J by 1 base, with 11 bases between them. CDR3: CAISEQGGANTEAFF. The DNA of the CDR3 is TGTGCCATCAGTGAGCAAGGGGGTGCGAACACTGAAGCTTTCTTT.

The chain employs TRBV7-6 and TRBJ2-3, with D perhaps matching TRBD2 (6 bases). The CDR3 consists of 14 residues. The germline V gene has CDR1 SGHVS and CDR2 FNYEAQ. V was cut by 5 bases and J by 4 bases, with 13 bases left in between. CDR3 coding DNA: TGTGCCAGCAGCACCCCGCCGGGAGCAGATACGCAGTATTTT. Protein product: CASSTPPGADTQYF.

This clone was detected only a few times. V gene TRBV29-1 combines with J gene TRBJ1-1; D is undetermined. V was clipped by 7 bases and J by 1 base, with 10 bases between them. The CDR3 totals 12 residues. CDR1 SQVTM and CDR2 ANQGSEA come from the germline V gene. CDR3 DNA: TGCAGCGCCAAAAAGGCGAACACTGAAGCTTTCTTT. Protein sequence: CSAKKANTEAFF.

V is TRBV28 and J is TRBJ1-2; perhaps TRBD1 as D (5 bases). Germline V lookup: CDR1 MDHEN, CDR2 SYDVKM. The V gene lost 8 bases and the J gene lost 8 bases, with 15 bases spanning the gap. The CDR3 has 12 amino acids. The DNA of the CDR3 is TGTGCCAGCGGGGGACCAGAGGACGGCTACACCTTC. Encoded protein: CASGGPEDGYTF.

The gene calls are TRBV30 and TRBJ1-1, with D possibly being TRBD1 (5 bases). Germline lookup yields CDR1 GTSNPN and CDR2 SVGIG (reference sequence). The CDR3 is 15 amino acids. Trimming left V 5 bases short and J 1 base short, with 17 bases between. The CDR3 loop reads CAWEGVGSKNTEAFF. DNA of the CDR3: TGTGCCTGGGAAGGGGTGGGGAGTAAGAACACTGAAGCTTTCTTT.

The V and J genes are TRBV10-3 and TRBJ2-7; the D gene is possibly TRBD2 (6 bases). Germline assignment: CDR1 ENHRY and CDR2 SYGVKD. The CDR3 is 15 residues long. Trimming took off 10 bases at V and 5 bases at J, with 24 bases between the two ends. CDR3: CATAGGVGALDEQYF. For the CDR3, the DNA is TGTGCCACAGCGGGTGGGGTCGGGGCATTGGACGAGCAGTACTTC.

The CDR3 reads CASSDTEAGGTDTQYF. DNA of the CDR3: TGTGCCAGCAGCGACACGGAGGCGGGAGGCACAGATACGCAGTATTTT. This chain connects TRBV5-8 to TRBJ2-3; 7 nucleotides line up with TRBD2. Germline CDR1 SGHTS, CDR2 YDEGEE. V shed 4 bases, J shed 1 base, and the junction held 9 bases outside the gene matches. The CDR3 has 16 residues. The variable domain in full, with the rest retrieved from reference TRBV5-8 and TRBJ2-3, is EAGVTQSPTHLIKTRGQQATLRCSPISGHTSVYWYQQALGLGLQFLLWYDEGEERNRGNFPPRFSGRQFPNYSSELNVNALELEDSALYLCASSDTEAGGTDTQYFGPGTRLTVL.

This clone was recorded a few times. The J gene is TRBJ2-3, the V gene TRBV7-3; D unclear. The length of the CDR3 is 13 residues. CDR1 and CDR2 (germline): SGHTA, FQGTGA. Trimming left V 2 bases short and J 3 bases short, with 6 bases between. CDR3 nucleotides: TGTGCCAGCAGCTTACTCCTGACAGATACGCAGTATTTT. It is translated as CASSLLLTDTQYF.

The chain is built from TRBV27 and TRBJ2-1; D not certain. The CDR3 consists of 15 residues. V lost 2 bases and J lost 3, with 11 bases in between. Looked up from germline, CDR1 is MNHEY and CDR2 is SMNVEV (reference sequence). This CDR3 is CASSLKARVYNEQFF. In DNA, the CDR3 is TGTGCCAGCAGTTTAAAGGCTAGGGTCTACAATGAGCAGTTCTTC.

The genes are TRBV28 and TRBJ2-1; D not certain. Trimming stripped 4 bases from V and 9 bases from J, with 13 bases between. The CDR3 is 13 amino acids. The germline CDR1 and CDR2 sequences are MDHEN and SYDVKM. The CDR3 DNA is TGTGCCAGCAGTTCCGGACCGTTAGGTGAGCAGTTCTTC. It specifies CASSSGPLGEQFF.

The CDR3 loop reads CASSPDRAGGDTQYF. In nucleotides, the CDR3 is TGTGCCAGCAGCCCCGACAGGGCCGGGGGAGATACGCAGTATTTT. The V and J genes are TRBV6-1 and TRBJ2-3; maybe TRBD1 (7 bases). The CDR3 is 15 residues long. V was trimmed by 6 bases and J by 5 bases, leaving 18 bases between them. Germline loops: CDR1 MNHNS, CDR2 SASEGT.

The chain employs TRBV28 and TRBJ1-1, with D perhaps matching TRBD1 (5 bases). The ends were cut back, 7 bases at V and 1 base at J, with 16 bases in the middle. The CDR3 runs 15 residues. Looked up from germline, CDR1 is MDHEN and CDR2 is SYDVKM. CDR3 bases: TGTGCCAGCACCCGCCCCGGGACGGGGAACACTGAAGCTTTCTTT. Amino acids: CASTRPGTGNTEAFF.

The gene calls are TRBV7-2 and TRBJ2-3, with D maybe TRBD2 (6 bases). V lost 2 bases, J lost 6 bases, and 21 bases lay in between. The CDR3 length is 17 residues. CDR1 is SGHTA and CDR2 is FQGNSA in the germline V gene. CDR3 protein: CASSLPSGDSPDDTQYF. The DNA for the CDR3 is TGTGCCAGCAGCTTACCCTCCGGGGACTCCCCCGACGATACGCAGTATTTT.

This clone appeared a single time. The chain combines TRBV27 with TRBJ1-1; D is uncertain. The CDR3 runs to 15 residues. Trimming cost V 2 bases and J 1 base, with 11 bases left between them. The germline gives CDR1 MNHEY, CDR2 SMNVEV (reference sequence). CDR3 nucleotides: TGTGCCAGCAGTTTAAGGTGGGGTCGGAACACTGAAGCTTTCTTT. Translating it yields CASSLRWGRNTEAFF.

The chain links TRBV7-8 to TRBJ2-7, with D maybe TRBD2 (6 bases). Per germline, CDR1 SGHVS and CDR2 FQNEAQ. The CDR3 extends over 15 amino acids. Trimming shortened V by 8 bases and J by 1 base, and 18 bases separated the two germline ends. CDR3 region: CASQEGAGGSYEQYV. Here the CDR3 DNA reads TGTGCCAGCCAAGAGGGAGCGGGCGGTTCCTACGAGCAGTACGTC.

The genes are TRBV4-1 and TRBJ2-3; TRBD1 matches at 9 bases. The CDR3 is 16 residues long. Trimming took 4 bases from V and 5 from J; bases not matched to a gene: 10. Germline CDR1 MGHRA, CDR2 YSYEKL. The CDR3 DNA is TGCGCCAGCAGCCCTGGGGACAGGGATATTAGAGATACGCAGTATTTT. Translating it yields CASSPGDRDIRDTQYF.

The chain has TRBV21-1 and TRBJ2-1. TRBV21-1 is described as a pseudogene. CDR3 size: 10 residues. CDR3 protein: CASSEREQFF. CDR3 nucleotide sequence: TGTGCCAGCTCGGAAAGGGAGCAGTTCTTC.

J is TRBJ1-6 and V is TRBV5-6; D is uncertain. The CDR3 is made up of 17 amino acids. V was trimmed by 0 bases and J by 9 bases, leaving 19 bases between them. The germline CDR1 and CDR2 sequences are SGHDT and YYEEEE. The CDR3 protein is CASSLAGIIQSSSPLHF. The CDR3 DNA sequence: TGTGCCAGCAGCTTGGCCGGTATTATACAGTCGAGTTCACCCCTCCACTTT.

This chain uses TRBV14 with TRBJ2-7; weak D call: TRBD1 (5 bases). Germline values: CDR1 SGHDN, CDR2 FVKESK. The length of the CDR3 is 14 residues. The ends were cut back, 2 bases at V and 3 bases at J, with 11 bases in the middle. The DNA of the CDR3 is TGTGCCAGCAGCCAACCAGGGCTAGTCTACGAGCAGTACTTC. It encodes CASSQPGLVYEQYF.

V usage is TRBV11-2 and J usage is TRBJ2-7; 7 bases match TRBD2. The V segment lost 2 bases and the J segment 5 bases; nucleotides outside the gene matches: 3. The germline V gene encodes CDR1 SGHAT and CDR2 FQNNGV. The CDR3 length is 13 residues. DNA for the CDR3: TGTGCCAGCAGCTTATTGGGACTAAACGAGCAGTACGTC. It encodes CASSLLGLNEQYV.

J is TRBJ2-5 and V is TRBV2; D assignment may be TRBD1 or TRBD2 (5 bases each). Germline-derived CDR1 and CDR2 are SNHLY and FYNNEI. The CDR3 consists of 14 residues. V gave up 3 bases and J gave up 1 base, with 9 bases separating them. CDR3 amino acids: CASSEEGTQETQYF. In DNA form, the CDR3 reads TGTGCCAGCAGTGAGGAAGGGACCCAAGAGACCCAGTACTTC.